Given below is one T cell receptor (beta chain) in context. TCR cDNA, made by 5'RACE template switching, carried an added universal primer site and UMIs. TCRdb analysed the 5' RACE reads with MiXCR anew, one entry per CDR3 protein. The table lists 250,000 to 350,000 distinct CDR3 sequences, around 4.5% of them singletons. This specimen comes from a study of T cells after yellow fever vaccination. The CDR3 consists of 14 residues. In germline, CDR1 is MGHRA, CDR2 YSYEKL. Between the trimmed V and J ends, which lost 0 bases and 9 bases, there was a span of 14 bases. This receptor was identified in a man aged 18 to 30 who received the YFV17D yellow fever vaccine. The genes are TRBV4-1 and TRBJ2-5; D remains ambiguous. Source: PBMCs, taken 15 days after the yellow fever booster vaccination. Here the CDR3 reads CASSQDPRLRAQYF. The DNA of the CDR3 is TGCGCCAGCAGCCAAGATCCCAGGTTAAGGGCCCAGTACTTC.